The T cell receptor (beta chain) described here comes from a study of blood T cells in healthy people across ages. Primed by a sample-barcoded 5' primer and a J-beta primer mix, a second PCR proceeded for about 6 to 12 cycles. TCRdb fed the 5' RACE reads into MiXCR, producing one record per CDR3 protein. The table records just over 1 million distinct CDR3 sequences, 40% to 45% of them present only once. V was shortened by 4 bases and J by 2 bases, with 13 bases between the two germline ends. The CDR3 spans 14 residues. The germline CDR1 and CDR2 sequences are SGHKS and YYEKEE (reference sequence). This clonotype was counted between two and nine times. Its antigen remains unknown. Overall study results and limits: Changes in expanded clonotypes were possibly confounded, as the CMV status of donors was unknown.

The sequence came from a woman aged 60-75 years in good health. This chain uses TRBV5-5 with TRBJ2-7; D perhaps matches TRBD1 (6 bases). Material: blood. The CDR3 loop reads CASSPAGATYEQYF. The DNA of the CDR3 is TGTGCCAGCAGCCCGGCAGGGGCAACCTACGAGCAGTACTTC.